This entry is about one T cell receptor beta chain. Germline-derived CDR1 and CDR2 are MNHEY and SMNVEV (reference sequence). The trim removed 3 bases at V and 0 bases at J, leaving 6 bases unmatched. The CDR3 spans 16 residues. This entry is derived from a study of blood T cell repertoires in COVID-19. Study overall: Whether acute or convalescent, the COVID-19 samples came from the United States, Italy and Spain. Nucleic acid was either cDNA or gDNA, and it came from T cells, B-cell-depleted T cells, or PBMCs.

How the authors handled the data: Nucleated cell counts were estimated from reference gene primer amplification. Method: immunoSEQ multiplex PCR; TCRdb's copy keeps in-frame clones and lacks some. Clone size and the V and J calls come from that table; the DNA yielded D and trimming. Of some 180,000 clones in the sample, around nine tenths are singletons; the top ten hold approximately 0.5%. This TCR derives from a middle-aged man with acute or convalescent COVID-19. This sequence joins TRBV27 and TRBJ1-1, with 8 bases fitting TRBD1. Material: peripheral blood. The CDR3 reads CASSLSQGAVNTEAFF. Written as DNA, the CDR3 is TGTGCCAGCAGTTTGTCGCAGGGGGCCGTGAACACTGAAGCTTTCTTT.